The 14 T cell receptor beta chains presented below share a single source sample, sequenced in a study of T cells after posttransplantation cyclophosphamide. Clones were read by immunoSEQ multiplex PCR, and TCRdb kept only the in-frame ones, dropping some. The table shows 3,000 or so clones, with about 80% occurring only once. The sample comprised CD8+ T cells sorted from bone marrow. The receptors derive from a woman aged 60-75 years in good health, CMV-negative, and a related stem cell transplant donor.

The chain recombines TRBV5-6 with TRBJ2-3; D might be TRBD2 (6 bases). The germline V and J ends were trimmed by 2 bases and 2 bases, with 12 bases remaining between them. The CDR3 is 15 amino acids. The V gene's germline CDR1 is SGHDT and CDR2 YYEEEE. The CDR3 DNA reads TGTGCCAGCAGCTTCCGGGACTGGGACACAGATACGCAGTATTTT. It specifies CASSFRDWDTDTQYF.

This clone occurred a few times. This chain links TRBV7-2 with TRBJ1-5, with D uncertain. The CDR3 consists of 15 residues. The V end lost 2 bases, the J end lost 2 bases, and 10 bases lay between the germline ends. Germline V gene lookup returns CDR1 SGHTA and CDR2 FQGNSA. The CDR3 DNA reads TGTGCCAGCAGCTTATCACAGCCGGGCAATCAGCCCCAGCATTTT. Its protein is CASSLSQPGNQPQHF.

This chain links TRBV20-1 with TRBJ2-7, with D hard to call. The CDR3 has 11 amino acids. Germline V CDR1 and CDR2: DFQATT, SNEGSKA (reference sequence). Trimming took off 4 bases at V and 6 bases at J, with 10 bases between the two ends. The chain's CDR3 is CSAKSGGEQYF. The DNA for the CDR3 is TGCAGTGCTAAGTCCGGCGGCGAGCAGTACTTC.

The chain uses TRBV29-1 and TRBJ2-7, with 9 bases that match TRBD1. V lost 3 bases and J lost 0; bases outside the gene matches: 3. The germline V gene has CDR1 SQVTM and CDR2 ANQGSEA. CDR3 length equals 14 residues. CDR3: CSVEDRGNSYEQYF. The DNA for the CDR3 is TGCAGCGTTGAGGACAGGGGAAACTCCTACGAGCAGTACTTC.

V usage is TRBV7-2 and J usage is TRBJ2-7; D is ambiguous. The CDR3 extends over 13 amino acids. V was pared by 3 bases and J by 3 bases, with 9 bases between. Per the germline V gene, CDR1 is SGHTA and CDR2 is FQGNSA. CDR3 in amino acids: CASSFARNYEQYV. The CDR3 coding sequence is TGTGCCAGCAGCTTCGCCAGAAACTACGAGCAGTACGTC.

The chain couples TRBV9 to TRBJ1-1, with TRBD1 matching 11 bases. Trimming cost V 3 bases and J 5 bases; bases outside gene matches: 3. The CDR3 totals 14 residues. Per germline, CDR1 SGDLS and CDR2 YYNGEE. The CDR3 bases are TGTGCCAGCAGCGGGGGGACAGGGGGGACTGAAGCTTTCTTT. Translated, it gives CASSGGTGGTEAFF.

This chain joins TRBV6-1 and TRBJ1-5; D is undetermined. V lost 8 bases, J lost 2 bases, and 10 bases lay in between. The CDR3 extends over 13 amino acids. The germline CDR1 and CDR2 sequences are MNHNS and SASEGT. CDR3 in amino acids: CASQWAGNQPQHF. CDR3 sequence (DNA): TGTGCCAGCCAGTGGGCCGGCAATCAGCCCCAGCATTTT.

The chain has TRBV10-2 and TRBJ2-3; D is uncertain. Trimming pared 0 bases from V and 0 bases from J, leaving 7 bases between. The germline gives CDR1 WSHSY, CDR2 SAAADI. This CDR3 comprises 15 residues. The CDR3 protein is CASSESIASTDTQYF. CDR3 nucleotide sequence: TGCGCCAGCAGTGAGTCGATAGCTAGCACAGATACGCAGTATTTT.

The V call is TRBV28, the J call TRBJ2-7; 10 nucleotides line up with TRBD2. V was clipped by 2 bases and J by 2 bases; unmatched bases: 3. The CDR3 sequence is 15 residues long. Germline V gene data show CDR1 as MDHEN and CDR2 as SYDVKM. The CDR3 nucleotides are TGTGCCAGCAGTTTACTAGCGGGAGTTACCTACGAGCAGTACTTC. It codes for CASSLLAGVTYEQYF.

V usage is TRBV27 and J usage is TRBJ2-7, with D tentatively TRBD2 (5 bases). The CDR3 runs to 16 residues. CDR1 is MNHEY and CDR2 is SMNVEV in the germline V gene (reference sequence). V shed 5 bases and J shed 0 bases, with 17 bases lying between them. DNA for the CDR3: TGTGCCAGCAGTGACCAGTTGACCGCGGGCTCCTACGAGCAGTACTTC. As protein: CASSDQLTAGSYEQYF.

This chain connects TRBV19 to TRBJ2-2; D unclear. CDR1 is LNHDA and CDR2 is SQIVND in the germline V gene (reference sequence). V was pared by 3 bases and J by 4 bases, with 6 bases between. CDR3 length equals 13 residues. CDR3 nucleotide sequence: TGTGCCAGTAGTATGGTGAGCACCGGGGAGCTGTTTTTT. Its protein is CASSMVSTGELFF. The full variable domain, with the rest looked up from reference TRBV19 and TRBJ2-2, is DGGITQSPKYLFRKEGQNVTLSCEQNLNHDAMYWYRQDPGQGLRLIYYSQIVNDFQKGDIAEGYSVSREKKESFPLTVTSAQKNPTAFYLCASSMVSTGELFFGEGSRLTVL.

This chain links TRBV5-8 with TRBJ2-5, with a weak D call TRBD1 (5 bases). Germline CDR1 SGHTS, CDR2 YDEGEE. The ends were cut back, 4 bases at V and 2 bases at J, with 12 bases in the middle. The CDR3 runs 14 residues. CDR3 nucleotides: TGTGCCAGCAGCACTCGACAGTTACAAGAGACCCAGTACTTC. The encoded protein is CASSTRQLQETQYF.

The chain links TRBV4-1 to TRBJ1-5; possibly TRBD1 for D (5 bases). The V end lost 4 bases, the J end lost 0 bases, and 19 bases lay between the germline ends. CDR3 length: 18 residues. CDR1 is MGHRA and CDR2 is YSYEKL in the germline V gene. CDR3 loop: CASSRDHGGYYSNQPQHF. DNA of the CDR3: TGCGCCAGCAGCCGAGACCACGGGGGATATTATAGCAATCAGCCCCAGCATTTT.

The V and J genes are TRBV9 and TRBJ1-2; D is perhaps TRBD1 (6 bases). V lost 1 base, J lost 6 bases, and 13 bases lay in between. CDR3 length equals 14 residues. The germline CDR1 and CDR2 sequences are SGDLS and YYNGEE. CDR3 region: CASSVRGGLDGYTF. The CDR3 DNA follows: TGTGCCAGCAGCGTAAGAGGGGGTTTGGATGGCTACACCTTC.